These 8 T cell receptor beta chains were sequenced from one sample in a study of blood T cells in healthy people across ages. It was with a sample-barcoded 5' primer and a J-beta primer mix that a second PCR of roughly 7 to 12 cycles was run. TCRdb redid the calling of the 5' RACE reads with MiXCR, one entry per CDR3 protein. Of 910,000 or so distinct CDR3 sequences in the sample, approximately 50% were seen once. Sequencing was performed on blood. Receptors originate from a woman aged 60-75 years in good health.

The chain carries TRBV2 and TRBJ2-7; 8 bases map to TRBD2. Germline loops: CDR1 SNHLY, CDR2 FYNNEI. The CDR3 spans 13 residues. Trimming cost V 11 bases and J 3 bases; bases outside gene matches: 9. The CDR3 region is CASGTRRFYEQYF. In DNA form, the CDR3 reads TGTGCCTCCGGGACTAGAAGGTTCTACGAGCAGTACTTC.

The chain combines TRBV7-9 with TRBJ1-4; TRBD1 might be the D (6 bases). Germline V lookup: CDR1 SEHNR, CDR2 FQNEAQ (reference sequence). With 1 base removed from V and 0 bases from J, the gap between germline ends came to 9 bases. This CDR3 has 16 amino acids. The CDR3 loop reads CASSLGTAATNEKLFF. The CDR3 DNA sequence: TGTGCCAGCAGCTTAGGGACAGCCGCAACTAATGAAAAACTGTTTTTT.

This chain uses TRBV28 with TRBJ2-7; TRBD2 agrees at 11 bases. Germline V gene data show CDR1 as MDHEN and CDR2 as SYDVKM. This CDR3 contains 13 residues. V dropped 6 bases and J dropped 6; count of bases not matched to a gene: 4. The CDR3 loop reads CASRLAGVSEQYF. In nucleotides, the CDR3 is TGTGCCAGCAGACTAGCGGGAGTGAGCGAGCAGTACTTC.

This rearrangement joins TRBV7-2 to TRBJ2-7; 7 bases fit TRBD2. Germline V CDR1 and CDR2: SGHTA, FQGNSA. The junction had 7 bases not matched to a gene; V was cut back by 5 bases and J by 0 bases. This CDR3 is 15 amino acids long. As DNA, the CDR3 is TGTGCCAGCAGCGCCGCTGGCGGGAGCTCCTACGAGCAGTACTTC. It codes for CASSAAGGSSYEQYF.

This rearrangement joins TRBV6-1 to TRBJ2-1, with 14 bases identical to TRBD2. The DNA end is a closer match to TRBJ2-7, so the J assignment may be wrong. Per germline, CDR1 MNHNS and CDR2 SASEGT. The CDR3 covers 18 residues. CDR3 loop: CASSRLGLAGESYNEQYF. CDR3 in DNA: TGTGCCAGCAGCCGACTGGGACTAGCGGGAGAATCCTACAATGAGCAGTACTTC.

This clonotype has only a few counts. The chain uses TRBV7-2 and TRBJ2-1, with 9 bases aligning to TRBD2. Germline CDR1 reads SGHTA; CDR2 reads FQGNSA. The J segment lost 10 bases and the V segment lost 4 bases, leaving 11 bases of the junction unmatched. The CDR3 is 15 residues long. Here the CDR3 DNA reads TGTGCCAGCAGCTCGATAGCGGGAGCCCCGGGGGAGCAGTTCTTC. Its protein product is CASSSIAGAPGEQFF.

The chain has TRBV3-1 and TRBJ2-4, with D unresolved. TRBJ2-5 matches the DNA end more closely, so the J call is doubtful. Germline CDR1 and CDR2: LGHDT and YNNKEL (reference sequence). The CDR3 runs 13 residues. The CDR3 DNA reads TGTGCCAGCAGCCAAGGCCAAGAAGGGACCCAGTACTTC. This codes for CASSQGQEGTQYF.

The J gene is TRBJ1-1, the V gene TRBV2, with a possible D match to TRBD1 (5 bases). The germline V gene has CDR1 SNHLY and CDR2 FYNNEI. Between the trimmed V and J ends, which lost 7 bases and 0 bases, there was a span of 12 bases. This CDR3 is 14 amino acids long. The CDR3 reads CASTKTVMNTEAFF. DNA for the CDR3: TGTGCCAGCACTAAGACAGTAATGAACACTGAAGCTTTCTTT.